Sequencing of this T cell receptor (beta chain) was carried out in a study of shared clonotypes between healthy human individuals. This table comes from immunoSEQ multiplex PCR, and its TCRdb copy is limited to in-frame clones, with some not included. The sample holds some 2 million clones, 85% to 95% seen once. CDR1 and CDR2 from the germline V gene are MNHNS and SASEGT. V lost 3 bases and J lost 9; bases outside the gene matches: 3. The CDR3 sequence is 12 residues long. Material for sequencing was naive CD4+ T cells sorted from blood. Subset noted: CD45RA+ positively selected. The receptor comes from a man younger than 35 in good health. The rearrangement uses TRBV6-1 and TRBJ2-3; 7 bases agree with TRBD1. The CDR3 sequence is CASSEDRLTQYF. The CDR3 DNA reads as TGTGCCAGCAGTGAGGACAGGCTGACGCAGTATTTT.